Shown below are 27 T cell receptor beta chains from a single sample sequenced in a study of blood T cell repertoires in COVID-19. Only in-frame clones appear in the TCRdb table, and some are missing; sequencing was by immunoSEQ multiplex PCR. The repertoire includes hundreds of thousands of clones, about 91% of them detected once, and about 6.7% sits in the top ten. Sample: peripheral blood. Every receptor here comes from a woman aged 25-40 years with COVID-19, enrolled during active disease.

This chain connects TRBV19 to TRBJ2-1; D may be TRBD2 (6 bases). V was clipped by 9 bases and J by 0 bases, with 27 bases between them. This CDR3 spans 19 amino acids. Germline-derived CDR1 and CDR2 are LNHDA and SQIVND (reference sequence). CDR3 nucleotide sequence: TGTGCCAGCGGACTTCTTAGCGGAAAACCATCAAACTCCTACAATGAGCAGTTCTTC. It translates to CASGLLSGKPSNSYNEQFF.

This chain's CDR3 is CASSSSGGYGNTIYF. The CDR3, as DNA: TGTGCCAGCAGCAGCAGCGGGGGGTACGGAAACACCATATATTTT. V is TRBV11-2 and J is TRBJ1-3; possible D gene TRBD1, 5 bases. The V end lost 5 bases, the J end lost 4 bases, and 15 bases lay between the germline ends. The CDR3 is made up of 15 amino acids. Germline V gene sequence: CDR1 SGHAT, CDR2 FQNNGV. The entire variable domain, with the rest obtained from reference TRBV11-2 and TRBJ1-3, is as follows: EAGVAQSPRYKIIEKRQSVAFWCNPISGHATLYWYQQILGQGPKLLIQFQNNGVVDDSQLPKDRFSAERLKGVDSTLKIQPAKLEDSAVYLCASSSSGGYGNTIYFGEGSWLTVV.

To note about this clone: This specimen includes other DNA sequences encoding the same CDR3. The rearrangement joins TRBV7-9 to TRBJ2-3, with D tentatively TRBD1 (5 bases). CDR3 length: 13 amino acids. CDR1 SEHNR and CDR2 FQNEAQ come from the germline V gene (reference sequence). V was pared by 5 bases and J by 4 bases, with 10 bases between. CDR3 nucleotides: TGTGCCAGCAGCCCTAGGGGCCCAGATACGCAGTATTTT. It is translated as CASSPRGPDTQYF.

V usage is TRBV11-2 and J usage is TRBJ1-2; TRBD1 matches 8 bases. The CDR3 is 19 residues long. V shed 5 bases and J 5 bases; nucleotides not matched to a gene: 22. Germline lookup yields CDR1 SGHAT and CDR2 FQNNGV. CDR3 DNA: TGTGCCAGCAGCCCCGGGACAGGCCGAAAAACCTGGGGAGGGTATGGCTACACCTTC. Translating it yields CASSPGTGRKTWGGYGYTF.

This chain connects TRBV5-4 to TRBJ2-3, with 7 bases fitting TRBD1. The J segment lost 6 bases and the V segment lost 4 bases, leaving 11 bases of the junction unmatched. The CDR3 covers 15 residues. The germline CDR1 and CDR2 sequences are SGHNT and YYREEE (reference sequence). CDR3: CASSPRQGSHDTQYF. The CDR3 nucleotides are TGTGCCAGCAGCCCCAGACAGGGAAGTCACGATACGCAGTATTTT.

This chain joins TRBV11-2 and TRBJ1-4, with D possibly matching TRBD1 (5 bases). This CDR3 is 14 amino acids long. V was clipped by 7 bases and J by 8 bases, with 17 bases between them. Per germline, CDR1 SGHAT and CDR2 FQNNGV. In DNA, the CDR3 is TGTGCCAGCACCCCCACTCGGGGACTGGAAAAACTGTTTTTT. Translation: CASTPTRGLEKLFF.

This clone occurred once. The V and J genes are TRBV7-2 and TRBJ2-2; 7 nucleotides line up with TRBD1. This CDR3 has 14 residues. The V segment lost 5 bases and the J segment 3 bases; nucleotides outside the gene matches: 3. Germline assignment: CDR1 SGHTA and CDR2 FQGNSA. The CDR3 is CASSPDRDTGELFF. CDR3 in DNA: TGTGCCAGCAGCCCAGACAGGGACACCGGGGAGCTGTTTTTT.

V is TRBV7-2 and J is TRBJ2-7, with 12 bases aligning to TRBD1. The CDR3 contains 14 residues. Germline CDR1 and CDR2: SGHTA and FQGNSA. J was trimmed by 8 bases and V by 2 bases; bases with no gene match: 4. In DNA, the CDR3 is TGTGCCAGCAGCTTACTGGGACAGGGGGCCAAGCAGTACGTC. Amino acid sequence: CASSLLGQGAKQYV.

The V gene is TRBV4-3, the J gene TRBJ2-2, with 11 bases identical to TRBD1. V was clipped by 4 bases and J by 7 bases; unmatched bases: 11. The germline gives CDR1 LGHNA, CDR2 YSLEER. The CDR3 is 17 residues long. CDR3 region: CASSLWTGGVGVGELFF. For the CDR3, the DNA is TGCGCCAGCAGCCTATGGACAGGGGGCGTCGGAGTCGGGGAGCTGTTTTTT.

The chain recombines TRBV3-1 (or the pseudogene TRBV3-2) with TRBJ2-7; a possible D gene is TRBD2 (6 bases). The CDR3 totals 13 residues. Trimming took 4 bases from V and 6 from J, leaving 13 bases between them. Germline values: CDR1 LGHDT, CDR2 YNNKEL (reference sequence). CDR3 protein: CASSRDLLAEQYV. The CDR3 nucleotides read TGTGCCAGCAGCCGGGACTTATTGGCCGAGCAGTACGTC.

The J gene is TRBJ1-6, the V gene TRBV6-6; D ambiguous. Germline CDR1 reads MNHNY; CDR2 reads SVGAGI (reference sequence). Trimming took 2 bases from V and 9 from J, leaving 11 bases between them. The CDR3 consists of 14 residues. CDR3 protein: CASSYAPSTSPLHF. DNA of the CDR3: TGTGCCAGCAGTTACGCCCCTAGTACTTCACCCCTCCACTTT.

Concerning this clone: One end of the junction fails to match germline, which may point to a read error. The rearrangement joins TRBV3-1 (or the pseudogene TRBV3-2) to TRBJ2-6; 11 positions agree with TRBD1. CDR1 and CDR2 from the germline V gene are LGHDT and YNNKEL (reference sequence). This CDR3 comprises 17 residues. CDR3 DNA: TGTGCCAGCACCCAAGGGACAGGGGGCTCTGGGGCCAACGTCCTGACTTTC. Translation: CASTQGTGGSGANVLTF.

The J gene is TRBJ2-3, the V gene TRBV5-1; the D gene is possibly TRBD2 (6 bases). From germline, CDR1 is SGHRS and CDR2 YFSETQ. The germline V and J ends were trimmed by 7 bases and 2 bases, with 14 bases remaining between them. This CDR3 is built from 14 residues. The CDR3 spells CASSTGVTTDTQYF. The DNA for the CDR3 is TGCGCCAGCTCAACGGGGGTTACCACAGATACGCAGTATTTT.

The chain carries TRBV10-2 and TRBJ2-7; maybe TRBD2 (6 bases). Germline CDR1 and CDR2: WSHSY and SAAADI. Trimming left V 6 bases short and J 7 bases short, with 19 bases between. This CDR3 contains 14 residues. CDR3 bases: TGCGCCAGCAGGGAGGCAGGGTCGGCGGGGGAGCAGTACGTC. This sequence encodes CASREAGSAGEQYV.

The genes are TRBV5-6 and TRBJ2-6; the D gene is possibly TRBD2 (7 bases). The length of the CDR3 is 17 residues. Per the germline V gene, CDR1 is SGHDT and CDR2 is YYEEEE. With 3 bases removed from V and 2 bases from J, the gap between germline ends came to 15 bases. The chain's CDR3 is CASSWDYSGAGANVLTF. For the CDR3, the DNA is TGTGCCAGCAGCTGGGACTACTCAGGGGCTGGGGCCAACGTCCTGACTTTC.

The chain combines TRBV7-6 with TRBJ2-5; 10 positions match TRBD2. V lost 5 bases, J lost 5 bases, and 11 bases stayed unmatched. Germline CDR1 SGHVS, CDR2 FNYEAQ. The CDR3 extends over 16 amino acids. DNA for the CDR3: TGTGCCAGCAGCCCCCGGTATAGCGGGGGGCGGGAGACCCAGTACTTC. Its protein product is CASSPRYSGGRETQYF.

This chain uses TRBV24-1 with TRBJ1-2, with 8 bases fitting TRBD1. The CDR3 extends over 15 amino acids. Germline-derived CDR1 and CDR2 are KGHDR and SFDVKD. Trimming removed 3 bases from V and 2 bases from J; junction bases left unmatched: 4. CDR3 sequence reads: CATSDTTGANYGYTF. CDR3 DNA sequence: TGTGCCACCAGTGATACGACAGGGGCAAACTATGGCTACACCTTC.

The gene calls are TRBV4-1 and TRBJ2-5; maybe TRBD2 (6 bases). Trimming cost V 2 bases and J 7 bases, with 14 bases left between them. Germline CDR1 MGHRA, CDR2 YSYEKL. The CDR3 contains 14 residues. The CDR3 DNA is TGCGCCAGCAGCCAAACGATCGTCGGGGGGACCCAGTACTTC. Translation: CASSQTIVGGTQYF.

The CDR3 loop is CASTTSRDSPQYF. The CDR3 region has the DNA TGTGCCAGCACCACATCCAGGGACAGCCCTCAGTATTTT. This sequence joins TRBV12-3 or TRBV12-4 and TRBJ1-5; 7 bases align to TRBD1. The J call may not be correct, given that the DNA end is closer to TRBJ2-3. This CDR3 is built from 13 residues.

This chain uses TRBV9 with TRBJ1-1; no definite D call. The V gene lost 0 bases and the J gene lost 3 bases, with 6 bases spanning the gap. Per germline, CDR1 SGDLS and CDR2 YYNGEE. This CDR3 spans 13 amino acids. Here the CDR3 DNA reads TGTGCCAGCAGCGTAGTCGGGGACACTGAAGCTTTCTTT. It is translated as CASSVVGDTEAFF.

The chain uses TRBV7-2 and TRBJ2-1, with D possibly TRBD2 on 6 matching bases. The CDR3 extends over 16 amino acids. Germline V CDR1 and CDR2: SGHTA, FQGNSA. V gave up 1 base and J gave up 8 bases, with 18 bases separating them. The CDR3 protein is CASSLGGTGDWDEQFF. CDR3 bases: TGTGCCAGCAGCTTAGGGGGTACGGGGGATTGGGATGAGCAGTTCTTC.

The count of this clone is one. The gene calls are TRBV7-2 and TRBJ1-6; 7 bases are a match to TRBD1. V gave up 7 bases and J gave up 7 bases; unmatched junction bases: 7. The CDR3 has 14 amino acids. Germline V gene sequence: CDR1 SGHTA, CDR2 FQGNSA. In DNA, the CDR3 is TGTGCCAGCAAAACCGGGACAGCCAATTCACCCCTCCACTTT. Protein: CASKTGTANSPLHF.

V usage is TRBV5-1 and J usage is TRBJ1-6; possibly TRBD1 for D (6 bases). The germline V gene encodes CDR1 SGHRS and CDR2 YFSETQ. The CDR3 consists of 15 residues. Trimming took 0 bases from V and 7 from J, leaving 11 bases between them. CDR3 protein: CASSLVGAENSPLHF. The CDR3, as DNA: TGCGCCAGCAGCTTGGTGGGGGCGGAAAATTCACCCCTCCACTTT. The full variable domain, completed using reference TRBV5-1 and TRBJ1-6, is KAGVTQTPRYLIKTRGQQVTLSCSPISGHRSVSWYQQTPGQGLQFLFEYFSETQRNKGNFPGRFSGRQFSNSRSEMNVSTLELGDSALYLCASSLVGAENSPLHFGNGTRLTVT.

The chain has TRBV6-5 and TRBJ2-3; TRBD1 agrees at 8 bases. V dropped 2 bases and J dropped 0; count of bases not matched to a gene: 4. CDR1 and CDR2 from the germline V gene are MNHEY and SVGAGI. This CDR3 is 16 amino acids long. The CDR3 DNA is TGTGCCAGCAGTTACGGGTGGGACAGGAGCACAGATACGCAGTATTTT. This translates into CASSYGWDRSTDTQYF.

The CDR3 here is CAGGQGYEQYF. CDR3 bases: TGTGCCGGCGGGCAGGGGTACGAGCAGTACTTC. The J gene is TRBJ2-7, the V gene TRBV28; D is possibly TRBD1 (6 bases). Trimming took 11 bases from V and 4 from J, leaving 12 bases between them. Germline loops: CDR1 MDHEN, CDR2 SYDVKM. The CDR3 sequence is 11 residues long.

V and J are TRBV28 and TRBJ2-7, with D possibly being TRBD1 (6 bases). CDR3 length: 17 amino acids. Per germline, CDR1 MDHEN and CDR2 SYDVKM. The V gene lost 5 bases and the J gene lost 2 bases, with 22 bases spanning the gap. CDR3 bases: TGTGCCAGCAGTCCTGGAGTAAACCTTGGACAGCCCTACGAGCAGTACTTC. Its translation: CASSPGVNLGQPYEQYF. Variable domain in full (rest from reference TRBV28 and TRBJ2-7): DVKVTQSSRYLVKRTGEKVFLECVQDMDHENMFWYRQDPGLGLRLIYFSYDVKMKEKGDIPEGYSVSREKKERFSLILESASTNQTSMYLCASSPGVNLGQPYEQYFGPGTRLTVT.

This clone was seen more than once but under ten times. The rearrangement joins TRBV7-9 to TRBJ2-7, with 8 nucleotides matching TRBD1. Per the germline V gene, CDR1 is SEHNR and CDR2 is FQNEAQ (reference sequence). The V and J ends lost 4 bases and 7 bases, in that order; junction bases with no gene match: 6. This CDR3 comprises 13 residues. The CDR3 sequence is CASSYPQGGEQYF. As DNA, the CDR3 is TGTGCCAGCAGCTATCCACAGGGGGGTGAGCAGTACTTC.